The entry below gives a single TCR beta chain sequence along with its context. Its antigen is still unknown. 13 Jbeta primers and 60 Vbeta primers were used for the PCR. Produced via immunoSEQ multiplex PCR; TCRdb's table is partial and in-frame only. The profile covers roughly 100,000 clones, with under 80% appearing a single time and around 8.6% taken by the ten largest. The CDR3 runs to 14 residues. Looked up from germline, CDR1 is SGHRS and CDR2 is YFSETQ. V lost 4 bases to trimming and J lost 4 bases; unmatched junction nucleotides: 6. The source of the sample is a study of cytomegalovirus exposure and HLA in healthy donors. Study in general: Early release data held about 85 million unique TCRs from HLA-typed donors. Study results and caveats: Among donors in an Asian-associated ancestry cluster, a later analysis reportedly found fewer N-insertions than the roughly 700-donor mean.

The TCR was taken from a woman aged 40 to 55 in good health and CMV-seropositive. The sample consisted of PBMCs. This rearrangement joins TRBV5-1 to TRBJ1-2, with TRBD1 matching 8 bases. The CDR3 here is CASSTGTGPYGYTF. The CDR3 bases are TGCGCCAGCAGCACCGGGACAGGTCCCTATGGCTACACCTTC.